This TCR beta chain was retrieved from a study of Ad26.COV2.S vaccination and SARS-CoV-2 variants. Clones were read by immunoSEQ multiplex PCR, and TCRdb kept only the in-frame ones, dropping some. The top ten clones hold 5% to 7% of a sample with about 180,000 clones, around 88% of them seen once. Findings and limits, study-wide: Breadth and depth estimates from TCRs may understate total T cell responses. A substantial breadth of spike-specific CD8+ and CD4+ T cell responses after vaccination has been reported. Recipients given vaccine exceeded placebo recipients in spike-specific TCR breadth.

Turning to this clone: Its antigen remains unknown.

This CDR3 is built from 14 residues. Germline-derived CDR1 and CDR2 are SEHNR and FQNEAQ (reference sequence). Trimming took 4 bases from V and 0 from J, leaving 10 bases between them. This receptor was identified in a human donor who had recovered from COVID-19. This chain connects TRBV7-9 to TRBJ2-7, with TRBD1 as a possible D gene (5 bases). The input for sequencing was peripheral blood, taken after recovery from COVID-19. CDR3 amino acids: CASSSPDSSYEQYF. CDR3 nucleotide sequence: TGTGCCAGCAGCTCGCCCGACAGCTCCTACGAGCAGTACTTC.